The subject of this entry is one TCR beta chain. J was trimmed by 6 bases and V by 1 base; bases with no gene match: 5. Germline V gene sequence: CDR1 SGHTA, CDR2 FQGTGA. This CDR3 has 15 residues. Individuals aged about 18 to 95 years were recruited from 24 US areas. Donors were grouped by their self-reported clinical history. Original analysis: Scientists estimated how many nucleated cells there were by amplifying reference gene primers. The method was immunoSEQ multiplex PCR; TCRdb's version includes in-frame clones alone and lacks a portion of them. That table gives V, J and clone size, and the DNA gave D and trimming. This table has under 300,000 clones, roughly nine tenths appearing once. These data come from a study of blood T cell repertoires in COVID-19. Across the study: T cells, B-cell-depleted T cells, or PBMCs supplied cDNA or gDNA.

The chain links TRBV7-3 to TRBJ2-1, with 8 positions matching TRBD2. This receptor was identified in a woman in her 30s with acute COVID-19. The material sequenced was PBMCs or T cells enriched from blood (not recorded which). CDR3 nucleotides: TGTGCCAGCAGCTTAAGCGCTAGCGGGCCCAATGAGCAGTTCTTC. This codes for CASSLSASGPNEQFF.